This T cell receptor (beta chain) was recorded in a study of blood T cell repertoires in COVID-19. Original processing notes: Researchers report that nucleated cell counts were estimated from reference gene primer amplification. Assay: immunoSEQ multiplex PCR; the TCRdb copy retains only in-frame clones and omits some. That table gives V, J and clone size, and the DNA gave D and trimming. The profile shows approximately 200,000 clones, 75% to 90% of them singletons. V was shortened by 6 bases and J by 4 bases, with 13 bases between the two germline ends. Per the germline V gene, CDR1 is MNHEY and CDR2 is SVGAGI. The CDR3 is 13 amino acids. For recovered donors of Cohort 3, there were two negative PCRs, clearance, or symptom resolution.

This sequence was found in a man aged 35 to 55 who had recovered from COVID-19. The chain couples TRBV6-5 to TRBJ2-7; possible D gene TRBD1, 6 bases. The sample taken for sequencing was PBMCs or T cells enriched from blood (not recorded which). CDR3 sequence (DNA): TGTGCCAGCAGGTCCGGGACATATTACGAGCAGTACTTC. This sequence encodes CASRSGTYYEQYF.